This T cell receptor beta chain was documented in a study of shared clonotypes between healthy human individuals. Notes on the study in general: Blood was the sole source, and tissue repertoires probably differ.

This CDR3 contains 15 residues. Germline V gene data show CDR1 as MNHEY and CDR2 as SMNVEV (reference sequence). V gave up 1 base and J gave up 4 bases, with 11 bases separating them. On this clone: Its antigen remains unidentified.

The method was immunoSEQ multiplex PCR; TCRdb's version includes in-frame clones alone and lacks a portion of them. This sample has roughly 2.5 million clones; over 85% occur once, and the top ten carry 0.14%. The receptor was isolated from a man younger than 35 in good health. The specimen sequenced was naive CD4+ T cells sorted from blood. Documented subset: CD45RA+ positively selected. This sequence joins TRBV27 and TRBJ2-1; D may be TRBD1 (5 bases). CDR3 nucleotides: TGTGCCAGCAGTTTATTAGGGGTCCCTTACAATGAGCAGTTCTTC. Translation: CASSLLGVPYNEQFF.